One TCR beta chain is described in this entry. Antigen unknown. Primers included in the PCR were 60 Vbeta and 13 Jbeta primers. Profiling relied on immunoSEQ multiplex PCR, and the TCRdb table lists in-frame clones only, not all of them. The sample carries 75,000 to 80,000 clones, 78% recorded once. The source of the sample is a study of cytomegalovirus exposure and HLA in healthy donors. Healthy bone marrow donors made up the cohort. The V gene lost 5 bases and the J gene lost 4 bases, with 8 bases spanning the gap. The CDR3 contains 12 residues. Germline CDR1 MNHEY, CDR2 SMNVEV (reference sequence). Points from the study as a whole: No immune exposure information besides CMV serostatus was available. A later examination showed that TCR association rates differed by HLA locus, with DRB1 most and HLA-C fewest.

Sequencing was carried out using PBMCs. The rearrangement uses TRBV27 and TRBJ1-1; the D is unclear. The receptor comes from a woman aged 35 to 49 in good health and CMV-seropositive. CDR3 nucleotide sequence: TGTGCCAGCAGTACGGGGAGCACTGAAGCTTTCTTT. It is translated as CASSTGSTEAFF.